This T cell receptor (beta chain) derives from a study of T cell responses to AZD1222 COVID-19 vaccine. Study-wide findings and caveats: There were vaccine-associated CD4 TCRs across spike, dominant at 160-218 and 743-854. Mostly white British, mostly female donors; authors suggested clonal diversity may be underestimated. Repertoire sampling happened only post peak T cell response.

Repertoires were generated with immunoSEQ multiplex PCR, while TCRdb's copy carries only in-frame clones and drops some. Among under 200,000 clones listed, 80% to 95% were seen once. About this clone itself: Antigen specificity is unknown.

The clonotype originates from an adult in good health. The material sequenced was peripheral blood, taken on day 0 of AZD1222 vaccination.

The CDR3 nucleotides read TGTGCCAGTAGTATAGTAGGGAGGGAGCTGTTTTTT. Amino acid sequence: CASSIVGRELFF. The chain combines TRBV19 with TRBJ2-2; D is uncertain. The CDR3 is made up of 12 amino acids. V was pared by 1 base and J by 9 bases, with 6 bases between. Germline lookup yields CDR1 LNHDA and CDR2 SQIVND (reference sequence).